These 13 T cell receptor beta chains were sequenced from one sample in a study of OX40 agonist ivuxolimab in advanced cancers. Method: immunoSEQ multiplex PCR; TCRdb's copy keeps in-frame clones and lacks some. The table records around 30,000 clones, roughly 85% of them present only once. The sequencing here drew on CD4+ or CD8+ T cells sorted from blood, taken in a trial of the OX40 agonist ivuxolimab. The receptor set was obtained from an adult with an advanced solid tumor such as melanoma, head and neck, liver or kidney cancer.

The chain employs TRBV4-3 and TRBJ1-3; possible D gene TRBD1, 6 bases. Germline loops: CDR1 LGHNA, CDR2 YSLEER. Trimming left V 1 base short and J 7 bases short, with 8 bases between. This CDR3 spans 13 amino acids. CDR3 loop: CASSQGGGNTIYF. Written as DNA, the CDR3 is TGCGCCAGCAGCCAAGGGGGGGGCAACACCATATATTTT.

V and J are TRBV2 and TRBJ2-2; 8 bases fit TRBD1. V dropped 8 bases and J dropped 0; count of bases not matched to a gene: 2. The CDR3 is 14 amino acids. Germline CDR1 and CDR2: SNHLY and FYNNEI. The CDR3 spells CASRTGTNTGELFF. CDR3 DNA sequence: TGTGCCAGCCGGACAGGGACGAACACCGGGGAGCTGTTTTTT. Full variable domain (remainder filled in from reference TRBV2 and TRBJ2-2): EPEVTQTPSHQVTQMGQEVILRCVPISNHLYFYWYRQILGQKVEFLVSFYNNEISEKSEIFDDQFSVERPDGSNFTLKIRSTKLEDSAMYFCASRTGTNTGELFFGEGSRLTVL.

V gene TRBV19 combines with J gene TRBJ2-2, with 11 nucleotides matching TRBD1. V lost 5 bases, J lost 0 bases, and 2 bases stayed unmatched. The CDR3 contains 16 residues. Germline values: CDR1 LNHDA, CDR2 SQIVND (reference sequence). The CDR3 here is CASSGQGASNTGELFF. CDR3 in DNA: TGTGCCAGTAGTGGACAGGGGGCTTCGAACACCGGGGAGCTGTTTTTT.

The CDR3 DNA is TGTGCCAGCAGCTTAATGACTAGCGGAGAGCAGTTCTTC. Translating it yields CASSLMTSGEQFF. The chain combines TRBV5-8 with TRBJ2-1, with 9 bases that match TRBD2. This CDR3 has 13 residues. V lost 2 bases, J lost 10 bases, and 4 bases stayed unmatched. CDR1 is SGHTS and CDR2 is YDEGEE in the germline V gene.

This rearrangement joins TRBV6-6 to TRBJ2-5, with 8 bases matching TRBD1. Per the germline V gene, CDR1 is MNHNY and CDR2 is SVGAGI (reference sequence). This CDR3 spans 14 amino acids. The ends lost 6 bases at V and 1 base at J; junction bases unmatched: 4. CDR3 region: CASRRTGPQETQYF. CDR3 DNA: TGTGCCAGCAGGAGGACAGGGCCCCAAGAGACCCAGTACTTC.

The V call is TRBV7-9, the J call TRBJ2-1; 8 bases are shared with TRBD2. Germline CDR1 and CDR2: SEHNR and FQNEAQ (reference sequence). V trimming: 5 bases; J trimming: 9 bases; junction bases outside the gene matches: 9. This CDR3 region has 14 residues. CDR3 bases: TGTGCCAGCAGCCCCCGGACTAGCACCGGTGAGCAGTTCTTC. This encodes CASSPRTSTGEQFF.

The chain employs TRBV7-2 and TRBJ2-2, with D uncertain. The CDR3 contains 13 residues. Germline V CDR1 and CDR2: SGHTA, FQGNSA. V lost 5 bases, J lost 4 bases, and 8 bases lay in between. The CDR3, as DNA: TGTGCCAGCAGCCGACCCGGCACCGGGGAGCTGTTTTTT. Translated: CASSRPGTGELFF.

Only one count was recorded for this clone. V is TRBV5-1 and J is TRBJ2-1; 12 nucleotides agree with TRBD2. Trimming removed 3 bases from V and 5 bases from J; junction bases left unmatched: 3. Germline CDR1 SGHRS, CDR2 YFSETQ. The CDR3 runs 15 residues. CDR3 DNA: TGCGCCAGCAGCTCGACTAGCGGGAGAGACAATGAGCAGTTCTTC. This translates into CASSSTSGRDNEQFF.

The rearrangement links TRBV7-3 to TRBJ2-3, with 8 bases that match TRBD1. Germline-derived CDR1 and CDR2 are SGHTA and FQGTGA. Unmatched junction bases numbered 10, after V lost 5 bases and J lost 6 bases. CDR3 length: 15 residues. CDR3 loop: CASSPRDRQGDTQYF. The CDR3 nucleotides read TGTGCCAGCAGCCCCCGGGACAGGCAGGGGGATACGCAGTATTTT.

This chain joins TRBV4-1 and TRBJ2-2; D might be TRBD2 (6 bases). The CDR3 totals 13 residues. Trimming stripped 2 bases from V and 8 bases from J, with 9 bases between. Germline values: CDR1 MGHRA, CDR2 YSYEKL. This CDR3 reads CASSQTGVGELFF. CDR3 coding DNA: TGCGCCAGCAGCCAAACGGGGGTTGGGGAGCTGTTTTTT.

The rearrangement uses TRBV18 and TRBJ1-2; unclear D gene. The V end lost 2 bases, the J end lost 0 bases, and 10 bases lay between the germline ends. CDR3 length equals 15 residues. Germline CDR1 is KGHSH and CDR2 is LQKENI. This CDR3 reads CASSPSEQPNYGYTF. For the CDR3, the DNA is TGTGCCAGCTCACCAAGTGAACAACCTAACTATGGCTACACCTTC.

The CDR3 loop reads CASSLRTDQETQYF. In DNA form, the CDR3 reads TGCGCCAGCAGCTTACGGACAGATCAAGAGACCCAGTACTTC. The genes are TRBV5-1 and TRBJ2-5; possible D gene TRBD1, 6 bases. The CDR3 spans 14 residues. Trimming left V 2 bases short and J 2 bases short, with 10 bases between. Germline V gene lookup returns CDR1 SGHRS and CDR2 YFSETQ.

The J gene is TRBJ1-5, the V gene TRBV6-5; maybe TRBD1 (6 bases). Germline CDR1 reads MNHEY; CDR2 reads SVGAGI. There are 13 residues in the CDR3. Deletions cut 6 bases from V and 7 bases from J, with 13 bases between. The CDR3 loop is CASSPQGRQPQHF. The CDR3 coding sequence is TGTGCCAGCAGCCCTCAGGGGAGACAGCCCCAGCATTTT.